The next 26 T cell receptor beta chains were all read from a single sample in a study of T cell repertoires in aging, cancer and after chemotherapy. The template was genomic DNA from peripheral blood, not RNA. Rearranged V-D-J TRB sequences were amplified with a mixed TRB-A/B primer pool. TCRdb re-called the multiplex PCR reads through MiXCR, storing one row per CDR3 protein. Of 8,000 or so distinct CDR3 sequences in the sample, approximately 31% are singletons; the top ten hold 3.6%. Sequenced sample: blood. These receptors came from a human donor in good health.

The chain carries TRBV7-9 and TRBJ2-1; 12 bases line up with TRBD2. In germline, CDR1 is SEHNR, CDR2 FQNEAQ (reference sequence). The junction had 9 bases not matched to a gene; V was cut back by 6 bases and J by 6 bases. The CDR3 is made up of 16 amino acids. CDR3 loop: CASSRTGTSGSNEQFF. For the CDR3, the DNA is TGTGCCAGCAGTCGGACCGGGACTAGCGGGTCCAATGAGCAGTTCTTC.

Details on this clonotype: Sequence at one end of the junction differs from germline and may be a read error. The DNA for the CDR3 is TGCGCCAGCAGCCAAGAGACGGGAGAGCAGTTCTTC. The encoded protein is CASSQETGEQFF. V is TRBV27 and J is TRBJ2-1, with a tentative D call TRBD2 (5 bases). CDR3 size: 12 residues. Germline CDR1 reads MNHEY; CDR2 reads SMNVEV (reference sequence).

The chain links TRBV5-1 to TRBJ2-1, with D possibly matching TRBD1 (5 bases). CDR3 size: 13 residues. The germline V gene encodes CDR1 SGHRS and CDR2 YFSETQ. Trimming removed 2 bases from V and 8 bases from J, with 11 bases in between. The chain's CDR3 is CASSFQGHDEQFF. In nucleotides, the CDR3 is TGCGCCAGCAGCTTCCAGGGTCACGATGAGCAGTTCTTC. Looking up the rest from reference TRBV5-1 and TRBJ2-1 gives the full variable domain: KAGVTQTPRYLIKTRGQQVTLSCSPISGHRSVSWYQQTPGQGLQFLFEYFSETQRNKGNFPGRFSGRQFSNSRSEMNVSTLELGDSALYLCASSFQGHDEQFFGPGTRLTVL.

This clonotype came up a few times. The chain recombines TRBV6-5 with TRBJ2-3; TRBD2 matches at 10 bases. Trimming at V came to 0 bases and at J to 3 bases, leaving 9 bases not matched to a gene. CDR1 MNHEY and CDR2 SVGAGI come from the germline V gene. There are 18 residues in the CDR3. CDR3 region: CASSYSSSGGLRTDTQYF. Here the CDR3 DNA reads TGTGCCAGCAGTTACTCGAGTAGCGGGGGGCTAAGGACAGATACGCAGTATTTT.

With regard to this clonotype: Relative to the germline gene, one junction end is altered; a read error may explain this. The chain links TRBV5-6 to TRBJ2-7; the match to TRBD1 covers 7 bases. The V gene's germline CDR1 is SGHDT and CDR2 YYEEEE. The CDR3 is made up of 14 amino acids. The CDR3 region is CASSLGDRTHEQYF. The CDR3 DNA sequence: TGCGCCAGCAGCTTGGGGGACAGAACCCACGAGCAGTACTTC.

Points on this clonotype: The junction departs from the called germline gene at one end, perhaps through a read error. The rearrangement joins TRBV13 to TRBJ1-4; 7 nucleotides line up with TRBD1. The CDR3 runs to 17 residues. CDR1 and CDR2 from the germline V gene are PRHDT and FYEKMQ (reference sequence). CDR3 loop: CASSQRGGGSGNKKLFF. As DNA, the CDR3 is TGTGCCAGCAGCCAAAGAGGGGGCGGATCGGGTAATAAAAAACTGTTTTTT.

This clonotype was seen only a few times. The V and J genes are TRBV18 and TRBJ2-7; D is undetermined. This CDR3 region has 13 residues. CDR1 KGHSH and CDR2 LQKENI come from the germline V gene. V gave up 3 bases and J gave up 6 bases, with 12 bases separating them. CDR3 in amino acids: CASSPDRVGEQYF. CDR3 nucleotide sequence: TGTGCCAGCTCACCCGACCGGGTTGGCGAGCAGTACTTC.

V is TRBV5-7 and J is TRBJ1-1, with D possibly being TRBD1 (6 bases). TRBV5-7 is assigned to the ORF class and has an uncertain function. V was clipped by 4 bases and J by 4 bases, with 11 bases between them. The CDR3 runs to 13 residues. CDR3 sequence (DNA): TGTGCCAGCAGCCTGGGGGCAAGCACTGAAGCTTTCTTT. Residues: CASSLGASTEAFF.

The V call is TRBV6-2 or TRBV6-3, the J call TRBJ2-3, with a weak D call TRBD1 (6 bases). There are 14 residues in the CDR3. Trimming removed 6 bases at V and 2 bases at J, with 12 bases between. Germline CDR1 is MNHEY and CDR2 is SVGEGT. The CDR3 here is CASRGGTITDTQYF. In DNA, the CDR3 is TGTGCCAGCAGAGGGGGAACTATCACAGATACGCAGTATTTT.

The chain uses TRBV5-1 and TRBJ2-3; TRBD1 might be the D (6 bases). This CDR3 spans 16 amino acids. Germline CDR1 SGHRS, CDR2 YFSETQ. Trimming took 0 bases from V and 0 from J, leaving 11 bases between them. The CDR3 DNA sequence: TGCGCCAGCAGCTTGGCCGCAGGGGTAAGCACAGATACGCAGTATTTT. Its protein product is CASSLAAGVSTDTQYF.

The rearrangement links TRBV20-1 to TRBJ2-2; 11 bases match TRBD2. The germline V gene has CDR1 DFQATT and CDR2 SNEGSKA (reference sequence). There are 15 residues in the CDR3. V lost 5 bases and J lost 5; bases outside the gene matches: 7. CDR3 sequence reads: CSAGPLAGATGELFF. CDR3 DNA sequence: TGCAGTGCTGGCCCACTAGCGGGGGCTACCGGGGAGCTGTTTTTT.

CDR3 nucleotide sequence: TGTGCCAGCAGCCCCGGGGTAGCAGGTGAGCAGTTCTTC. It specifies CASSPGVAGEQFF. The V gene is TRBV6-2 or TRBV6-3, the J gene TRBJ2-1, with D possibly TRBD2 on 5 matching bases. The length of the CDR3 is 13 residues. Trimming left V 6 bases short and J 9 bases short, with 15 bases between. The V gene's germline CDR1 is MNHEY and CDR2 SVGEGT.

This rearrangement joins TRBV18 to TRBJ1-1, with 8 positions matching TRBD1. CDR1 and CDR2 from the germline V gene are KGHSH and LQKENI. Trimming at V came to 2 bases and at J to 10 bases, leaving 3 bases not matched to a gene. The CDR3 consists of 12 residues. Written as DNA, the CDR3 is TGTGCCAGCTCACCAGCAGGGGGCGCAGCTTTCTTT. It yields the protein CASSPAGGAAFF.

This clonotype appeared a few times. The chain links TRBV6-5 to TRBJ1-5; D call uncertain. Germline CDR1 and CDR2: MNHEY and SVGAGI. V lost 11 bases, J lost 6 bases, and 8 bases lay in between. There are 10 residues in the CDR3. Here the CDR3 DNA reads TGTGCCCCGAGAGGTCAGCCCCAGCATTTT. This translates into CAPRGQPQHF.

CDR3 sequence reads: CATSDFDRGTYNEQFF. The CDR3 coding sequence is TGTGCCACCAGTGACTTCGACAGGGGAACTTACAATGAGCAGTTCTTC. The V and J genes are TRBV24-1 and TRBJ2-1; 8 bases are a match to TRBD1. J gave up 4 bases and V 4 bases, and 8 bases lay outside the gene matches. The CDR3 loop spans 16 amino acids. Germline lookup yields CDR1 KGHDR and CDR2 SFDVKD.

The chain employs TRBV27 and TRBJ2-1; tentatively, D is TRBD1 or TRBD2 (6 bases each). V dropped 4 bases and J dropped 4 bases, with 23 bases sitting between them. The germline gives CDR1 MNHEY, CDR2 SMNVEV (reference sequence). The CDR3 spans 18 residues. Here the CDR3 DNA reads TGTGCCAGCAGTTATTTGGGGAAGCTTGGGGGGCAATACAATGAGCAGTTCTTC. Its translation is CASSYLGKLGGQYNEQFF.

CDR3 coding DNA: TGTGCCAGCAGCTTAGCTAGCGGGGGCCACACAGATACGCAGTATTTT. Translating gives CASSLASGGHTDTQYF. This rearrangement joins TRBV7-2 to TRBJ2-3; 9 nucleotides line up with TRBD2. The CDR3 is 16 residues long. V lost 0 bases to trimming and J lost 2 bases; unmatched junction nucleotides: 3. Germline V gives CDR1 SGHTA, CDR2 FQGNSA.

By share of the sample, this clonotype is medium-sized. The rearrangement uses TRBV6-5 and TRBJ2-2; no definite D call. CDR1 MNHEY and CDR2 SVGAGI come from the germline V gene. The length of the CDR3 is 13 residues. V lost 6 bases and J lost 0, with 5 bases in between. In DNA form, the CDR3 reads TGTGCCAGCAGGAAGACGAACACCGGGGAGCTGTTTTTT. This gives the protein CASRKTNTGELFF.

The chain links TRBV6-1 to TRBJ2-7; weak D call: TRBD2 (6 bases). Trimming pared 2 bases from V and 9 bases from J, leaving 11 bases between. The CDR3 has 12 amino acids. The germline gives CDR1 MNHNS, CDR2 SASEGT. This chain's CDR3 is CASSENRGGQYF. The CDR3, as DNA: TGTGCCAGCAGTGAAAACCGGGGAGGGCAGTACTTC.

This clonotype was counted only a few times. The V call is TRBV15, the J call TRBJ2-2; a weak D match, TRBD1 (6 bases). The CDR3 length is 15 residues. The ends were cut back, 7 bases at V and 0 bases at J, with 12 bases in the middle. CDR1 and CDR2 from the germline V gene are LNHNV and YYDKDF (reference sequence). CDR3 DNA: TGTGCCACCAACTTCGGGACACCGAACACCGGGGAGCTGTTTTTT. It specifies CATNFGTPNTGELFF.

This clonotype was detected only a few times. This chain joins TRBV27 and TRBJ1-6; D unclear. The CDR3 length is 13 residues. Germline V gene sequence: CDR1 MNHEY, CDR2 SMNVEV (reference sequence). The ends were cut back, 6 bases at V and 9 bases at J, with 12 bases in the middle. CDR3 amino acids: CASSLGYRSPLHF. The CDR3 coding sequence is TGTGCCAGCAGCTTGGGGTATCGTTCACCCCTCCACTTT.

This clonotype is labeled medium-sized (0.01 to 0.1%). The rearrangement joins TRBV29-1 to TRBJ1-6; no definite D call. Trimming shortened V by 6 bases and J by 2 bases, and 8 bases separated the two germline ends. Germline V gene data show CDR1 as SQVTM and CDR2 as ANQGSEA. The CDR3 is made up of 13 amino acids. This CDR3 reads CSVTSAYNSPLHF. CDR3 DNA: TGCAGCGTGACCTCAGCCTATAATTCACCCCTCCACTTT.

This clonotype was seen a handful of times. The V call is TRBV24-1, the J call TRBJ2-1; D call uncertain. Looked up from germline, CDR1 is KGHDR and CDR2 is SFDVKD. The V end lost 0 bases, the J end lost 7 bases, and 12 bases lay between the germline ends. The CDR3 sequence is 15 residues long. CDR3 region: CATSDLARSGNEQFF. The CDR3 coding sequence is TGTGCCACCAGTGATTTGGCCCGGTCTGGGAATGAGCAGTTCTTC.

This rearrangement joins TRBV11-1 to TRBJ2-7, with D maybe TRBD1 (5 bases). V gave up 6 bases and J gave up 0 bases, with 9 bases separating them. The CDR3 contains 13 residues. The germline CDR1 and CDR2 sequences are SGHAT and FQDESV (reference sequence). The DNA of the CDR3 is TGTGCCAGCAGTCAGGGCTTCTCCTACGAGCAGTACTTC. Its protein product is CASSQGFSYEQYF.

This CDR3 is CASSKPGQGVNGYTF. Here the CDR3 DNA reads TGTGCCAGCAGTAAACCGGGACAGGGGGTTAATGGCTACACCTTC. The chain has TRBV27 and TRBJ1-2; 11 nucleotides line up with TRBD1. The V segment lost 5 bases and the J segment 6 bases; nucleotides outside the gene matches: 8. The CDR3 spans 15 residues. In germline, CDR1 is MNHEY, CDR2 SMNVEV (reference sequence).

This clonotype was counted a few times. The chain carries TRBV20-1 and TRBJ2-5; D perhaps matches TRBD1 (5 bases). The CDR3 runs to 12 residues. With 5 bases removed from V and 5 bases from J, the gap between germline ends came to 12 bases. Per germline, CDR1 DFQATT and CDR2 SNEGSKA (reference sequence). The CDR3 nucleotides are TGCAGTGCTCGACTGGGGCAGGAGACCCAGTACTTC. Protein sequence: CSARLGQETQYF.